These 29 T cell receptor beta chains share one sample of origin, sequenced in a study of cytomegalovirus exposure and HLA in healthy donors. A multiplex PCR was run with 60 Vbeta primers and 13 Jbeta primers. The table came from immunoSEQ multiplex PCR; TCRdb's copy has only in-frame clones and leaves some out. The sample records around 250,000 clones, 80% to 95% being singletons. The sequenced material came from PBMCs. The source of these receptors is a girl aged 2-15 years in good health and CMV-seronegative.

Remarks on this clone: At one end, the junction sequence differs from germline, possibly due to a read error. This chain links TRBV7-9 with TRBJ1-5, with TRBD1 matching 9 bases. Germline V lookup: CDR1 SEHNR, CDR2 FQNEAQ (reference sequence). The CDR3 contains 15 residues. CDR3 in amino acids: CSSSLGGQGDQPQHF. The CDR3 nucleotides are TGTTCCAGCAGCTTAGGGGGACAGGGAGATCAGCCCCAGCATTTT.

V is TRBV2 and J is TRBJ1-3, with TRBD1 as a possible D gene (6 bases). The V gene lost 10 bases and the J gene lost 0 bases, with 19 bases spanning the gap. Looked up from germline, CDR1 is SNHLY and CDR2 is FYNNEI. The CDR3 sequence is 16 residues long. CDR3 sequence: CAIEGGAPSSGNTIYF. CDR3 nucleotide sequence: TGTGCCATCGAGGGGGGGGCCCCCTCCTCTGGAAACACCATATATTTT.

This chain connects TRBV10-3 to TRBJ2-1; possible D gene TRBD2, 5 bases. Germline V gives CDR1 ENHRY, CDR2 SYGVKD. The length of the CDR3 is 16 residues. Trimming took 0 bases from V and 7 from J, leaving 16 bases between them. The DNA of the CDR3 is TGTGCCATCAGTGAGTCCTCGCCGGGGTTGGGGAATGAGCAGTTCTTC. This sequence encodes CAISESSPGLGNEQFF.

This rearrangement joins TRBV6-6 to TRBJ2-7; 11 nucleotides align to TRBD1. CDR3 length equals 12 residues. Germline-derived CDR1 and CDR2 are MNHNY and SVGAGI (reference sequence). V shed 10 bases, J shed 5 bases, and the junction held 4 bases outside the gene matches. Here the CDR3 reads CAIGTGGHEQYF. The CDR3, as DNA: TGTGCCATTGGGACAGGGGGTCACGAGCAGTACTTC.

This clone showed up just once. The CDR3 DNA sequence: TGTGCCAGCAGTGACCCGGGGGCAACTAATGAAAAACTGTTTTTT. This codes for CASSDPGATNEKLFF. This sequence joins TRBV6-1 and TRBJ1-4; maybe TRBD1 (5 bases). The germline V gene encodes CDR1 MNHNS and CDR2 SASEGT. The CDR3 spans 15 residues. Trimming took off 3 bases at V and 0 bases at J, with 8 bases between the two ends.

The gene calls are TRBV23-1 and TRBJ1-4, with 10 bases aligning to TRBD1. TRBV23-1 is placed among ORFs of uncertain function. This CDR3 contains 15 residues. J gave up 8 bases and V 6 bases, and 9 bases lay outside the gene matches. DNA for the CDR3: TGCGCCAGCAGGAGGGGACAGGGGTGTTGGGAAAAACTGTTTTTT. Protein product: CASRRGQGCWEKLFF.

The chain recombines TRBV5-5 with TRBJ2-7; no reliable D call. The germline V and J ends were trimmed by 4 bases and 12 bases, with 14 bases remaining between them. The CDR3 consists of 11 residues. From germline, CDR1 is SGHKS and CDR2 YYEKEE (reference sequence). In nucleotides, the CDR3 is TGTGCCAGCAGCGACGGAGCTTCCCGGTACTTC. Amino acids: CASSDGASRYF.

This clone was recorded a few times. The chain couples TRBV10-3 to TRBJ1-1; no clear D. Trimming removed 6 bases from V and 7 bases from J, with 15 bases in between. Germline lookup yields CDR1 ENHRY and CDR2 SYGVKD. This CDR3 is 13 amino acids long. This CDR3 reads CAISLTDQVEAFF. The CDR3, as DNA: TGTGCCATCAGCCTGACCGACCAGGTTGAAGCTTTCTTT.

V and J are TRBV4-2 and TRBJ2-3; TRBD2 agrees at 9 bases. The CDR3 spans 12 residues. The junction had 0 bases not matched to a gene; V was cut back by 3 bases and J by 8 bases. Germline V lookup: CDR1 LGHNA, CDR2 YNFKEQ. This chain's CDR3 is CASSQTSGTQYF. DNA of the CDR3: TGTGCCAGCAGCCAGACTAGCGGTACGCAGTATTTT.

The chain uses TRBV5-4 and TRBJ2-7, with TRBD1 matching 8 bases. This CDR3 is built from 15 residues. Germline CDR1 and CDR2: SGHNT and YYREEE (reference sequence). J lost 2 bases, V lost 4 bases, and 8 bases had no gene match. The CDR3 sequence: CASSPGGQDTYEQYF. CDR3 coding DNA: TGTGCCAGCAGCCCAGGGGGACAGGACACCTACGAGCAGTACTTC.

The rearrangement links TRBV2 to TRBJ1-5; TRBD1 might be the D (6 bases). The CDR3 runs to 14 residues. V was clipped by 2 bases and J by 6 bases, with 11 bases between them. Germline V gene lookup returns CDR1 SNHLY and CDR2 FYNNEI. The CDR3 spells CASSEQGLGQPQHF. For the CDR3, the DNA is TGTGCCAGCAGTGAACAGGGGTTGGGTCAGCCCCAGCATTTT.

The chain joins TRBV18 to TRBJ2-2, with D maybe TRBD2 (6 bases). Trimming pared 5 bases from V and 1 base from J, leaving 17 bases between. The CDR3 covers 17 residues. Germline CDR1 is KGHSH and CDR2 is LQKENI. This chain's CDR3 is CASSSHRAGLNTGELFF. DNA of the CDR3: TGTGCCAGCTCATCCCATAGGGCGGGGCTGAACACCGGGGAGCTGTTTTTT.

The V gene is TRBV5-4, the J gene TRBJ2-7, with TRBD2 matching 10 bases. The ends lost 4 bases at V and 4 bases at J; junction bases unmatched: 8. The CDR3 is 15 amino acids. Germline lookup yields CDR1 SGHNT and CDR2 YYREEE (reference sequence). The CDR3 DNA reads TGTGCCAGCAGCCAGGGACTAGCGAATGTTTACGAGCAGTACTTC. Its protein product is CASSQGLANVYEQYF.

This clone was counted only a few times. The V and J genes are TRBV25-1 and TRBJ1-1; the D gene is possibly TRBD1 (5 bases). CDR1 and CDR2 (germline): MGHDK, SYGVNS. V gave up 5 bases and J gave up 7 bases, with 17 bases separating them. The CDR3 sequence is 14 residues long. DNA of the CDR3: TGTGCCAGCAGTAACGGAAAGGGGTCCAATGAAGCTTTCTTT. Amino acid sequence: CASSNGKGSNEAFF.

This chain connects TRBV19 to TRBJ1-5, with 10 bases fitting TRBD1. V lost 5 bases and J lost 7; bases outside the gene matches: 5. This CDR3 is built from 14 residues. The germline CDR1 and CDR2 sequences are LNHDA and SQIVND (reference sequence). CDR3 protein: CASSRQGARQPQHF. Written as DNA, the CDR3 is TGTGCCAGTAGTCGACAGGGGGCCCGGCAGCCCCAGCATTTT.

This chain joins TRBV18 and TRBJ1-1; D might be TRBD1 (6 bases). Looked up from germline, CDR1 is KGHSH and CDR2 is LQKENI. V was clipped by 3 bases and J by 9 bases, with 11 bases between them. The CDR3 covers 12 residues. The CDR3 region has the DNA TGTGCCAGCTCACCTCAAGACAGGAAAGCTTTCTTT. Its translation: CASSPQDRKAFF.

The rearrangement uses TRBV6-6 and TRBJ1-1; 7 nucleotides align to TRBD1. The CDR3 is made up of 14 amino acids. Germline assignment: CDR1 MNHNY and CDR2 SVGAGI (reference sequence). Germline trimming cut 5 bases from V and 0 bases from J; bases unmatched to any gene: 3. The CDR3 DNA sequence: TGTGCCAGCAGTCAGGGGGGTATGAACACTGAAGCTTTCTTT. It encodes CASSQGGMNTEAFF.

This sequence joins TRBV30 and TRBJ2-5, with 8 bases matching TRBD1. The DNA end is a closer match to TRBJ2-7, so the J assignment may be wrong. The CDR3 has 14 residues. Germline V gives CDR1 GTSNPN, CDR2 SVGIG (reference sequence). The CDR3 protein is CAWGRDRGSYEQYF. The CDR3 nucleotides read TGTGCCTGGGGGAGAGACAGGGGTTCCTACGAGCAGTACTTC.

The chain uses TRBV13 and TRBJ1-1, with 8 positions matching TRBD1. Trimming removed 3 bases from V and 1 base from J; junction bases left unmatched: 13. The CDR3 has 18 residues. Germline V gene data show CDR1 as PRHDT and CDR2 as FYEKMQ (reference sequence). Written as DNA, the CDR3 is TGTGCCAGCAGCTTGGGTCAGGGGGCGGGTTCGGGGAACACTGAAGCTTTCTTT. This translates into CASSLGQGAGSGNTEAFF.

This chain connects TRBV9 to TRBJ2-5; TRBD2 aligns across 10 bases. Germline V lookup: CDR1 SGDLS, CDR2 YYNGEE. V lost 5 bases and J lost 5; bases outside the gene matches: 3. CDR3 length: 13 residues. The CDR3 reads CASSASGSETQYF. CDR3 in DNA: TGTGCCAGCAGTGCTAGCGGGAGTGAGACCCAGTACTTC.

This chain links TRBV5-6 with TRBJ2-1; 7 bases map to TRBD2. There are 16 residues in the CDR3. Germline V CDR1 and CDR2: SGHDT, YYEEEE. Trimming took 4 bases from V and 0 from J; bases not matched to a gene: 7. The CDR3 region is CASSPGGGPSYNEQFF. The CDR3 DNA reads TGTGCCAGCAGCCCTGGGGGGGGACCCTCCTACAATGAGCAGTTCTTC.

The chain carries TRBV7-6 and TRBJ2-7; D is undetermined. CDR1 and CDR2 (germline): SGHVS, FNYEAQ. The V gene lost 8 bases and the J gene lost 7 bases, with 15 bases spanning the gap. This CDR3 has 12 amino acids. DNA for the CDR3: TGTGCCAGCGCAAACGCAGGCGTTGAGCAGTACTTC. Its protein is CASANAGVEQYF.

This rearrangement joins TRBV10-1 to TRBJ2-7; 9 nucleotides align to TRBD1. The germline gives CDR1 WNHNN, CDR2 SYGVQD (reference sequence). V dropped 10 bases and J dropped 5; count of bases not matched to a gene: 6. The CDR3 totals 12 residues. The CDR3 DNA sequence: TGCGCCACCGCGGGACAGGGCCACGAGCAGTACTTC. Translated: CATAGQGHEQYF.

This chain links TRBV27 with TRBJ1-4; D call uncertain. Trimming took 3 bases from V and 1 from J, leaving 6 bases between them. The germline V gene has CDR1 MNHEY and CDR2 SMNVEV (reference sequence). This CDR3 region has 14 residues. CDR3 sequence: CASSLVGTNEKLFF. CDR3 DNA sequence: TGTGCCAGCAGTTTGGTCGGAACTAATGAAAAACTGTTTTTT.

V is TRBV6-5 and J is TRBJ1-6, with 9 nucleotides matching TRBD1. This CDR3 comprises 14 residues. CDR1 is MNHEY, CDR2 SVGAGI, per germline. V lost 5 bases, J lost 7 bases, and 3 bases stayed unmatched. The CDR3 region is CASSPGTGNSPLHF. DNA for the CDR3: TGTGCCAGCAGTCCCGGGACAGGGAATTCACCCCTCCACTTT.

This clone has just one count. This sequence joins TRBV6-1 and TRBJ2-3; 15 nucleotides line up with TRBD2. The CDR3 runs 15 residues. J lost 6 bases, V lost 9 bases, and 7 bases had no gene match. Per the germline V gene, CDR1 is MNHNS and CDR2 is SASEGT. CDR3 DNA: TGTGCCAGTTATGGACTAGCGGGAGGGTTTGATACGCAGTATTTT. Residues: CASYGLAGGFDTQYF.

As for this clone: Other nucleotide sequences from this sample produce the same CDR3. The chain joins TRBV9 to TRBJ2-7; 7 bases are shared with TRBD2. Unmatched junction bases numbered 2, after V lost 4 bases and J lost 4 bases. This CDR3 comprises 12 residues. Germline assignment: CDR1 SGDLS and CDR2 YYNGEE. DNA of the CDR3: TGTGCCAGCAGCCCCGGGGGGTACGAGCAGTACTTC. Amino acids: CASSPGGYEQYF.

The gene calls are TRBV6-1 and TRBJ1-2, with D maybe TRBD1 (6 bases). V gave up 2 bases and J gave up 8 bases, with 15 bases separating them. Looked up from germline, CDR1 is MNHNS and CDR2 is SASEGT. The CDR3 length is 14 residues. The CDR3 region is CASSESSGTSGYTF. The CDR3 DNA reads TGTGCCAGCAGTGAATCAAGTGGGACAAGCGGCTACACCTTC.

The J gene is TRBJ2-3, the V gene TRBV10-3, with 13 bases lining up with TRBD2. V was pared by 3 bases and J by 6 bases, with 6 bases of the junction left unmatched. Germline V CDR1 and CDR2: ENHRY, SYGVKD. CDR3 length: 16 residues. In DNA form, the CDR3 reads TGTGCCATCAGTGACCCTACTAGCGGGGGGGCTGATACGCAGTATTTT. Translating gives CAISDPTSGGADTQYF.